This T cell receptor beta chain was found in a study of cytomegalovirus exposure and HLA in healthy donors. Study-wide points: In an earlier analysis, about 87% or about 30%: the productive usage of most TCR beta V segments. An analysis that came later showed most CMV-associated TCR beta chains appearing HLA-restricted. Published work reported that the classifier diagnosed cytomegalovirus status with high specificity and sensitivity.

In regard to this clone: As yet, its antigen is unknown.

Researchers ran the PCR with 60 Vbeta and 13 Jbeta primers. As handled by the study authors: Roughly 11 million of the about 80 million unique TCR beta chains counted in a later analysis were shared. The protocol was immunoSEQ multiplex PCR, while the TCRdb copy is restricted to in-frame clones and leaves out a portion. The V and J calls and the clone size are those of that table, but D and trimming were determined from the DNA. The table lists about 69,000 clones, just under 70% of them singletons. The receptor comes from a woman aged 25 to 39 in good health and CMV-seronegative. The sequenced material came from PBMCs.

CDR3 in DNA: TGTGCCAGCAGCCCTCTTGCGGTGAGCTCTGGAAACACCATATATTTT. The encoded protein is CASSPLAVSSGNTIYF. V is TRBV28 and J is TRBJ1-3; no clear D. This CDR3 has 16 residues. The V end lost 6 bases, the J end lost 0 bases, and 15 bases lay between the germline ends. CDR1 is MDHEN, CDR2 SYDVKM, per germline.